The source of this TCR beta chain is a study of Ad26.COV2.S vaccination and SARS-CoV-2 variants. Losses at the gene ends were 5 bases for V and 5 bases for J; bases not matched to a gene: 10. CDR3 length: 16 residues. In germline, CDR1 is MNHEY, CDR2 SMNVEV (reference sequence). As for treatment: 15 to 20 received Ad26.COV2.S at low or high dose, single or two shots; about 5 received placebo; per-sample allocation not given. Sampling took place 63 days after the first vaccine or placebo injection. The vaccine antigen was prefusion-stabilized Wuhan SARS-CoV-2 spike. The repertoire was sequenced with immunoSEQ multiplex PCR; TCRdb's copy has only in-frame clones and lacks some. The profile shows some 480,000 clones, approximately 90% of them singletons.

The specimen comprised peripheral blood, sampled in a trial of Ad26.COV2.S vaccine versus placebo. The chain carries TRBV27 and TRBJ2-7; 12 bases agree with TRBD1. The clonotype originates from a person aged 18-60 years who received the Ad26.COV2.S COVID-19 vaccine or a placebo. CDR3 DNA sequence: TGTGCCAGCAGTCACCTGCGCCGGGACAGGGGGCACGAGCAGTACTTC. It is translated as CASSHLRRDRGHEQYF.